This T cell receptor beta chain appears in the sequencing data of a study of cytotoxic CD8 clonotypes in ibrutinib-treated CLL. Data came from immunoSEQ multiplex PCR; TCRdb stores just in-frame clones and leaves some out. The table shows around 140,000 clones, with approximately 80% occurring only once. This CDR3 spans 16 amino acids. V lost 5 bases to trimming and J lost 0 bases, with 14 bases between them. Germline V gene sequence: CDR1 MNHEY, CDR2 SMNVEV (reference sequence). This receptor was identified in a human donor with chronic lymphocytic leukemia. Sequencing was performed on PBMCs, taken after 12 months of ibrutinib treatment. The chain combines TRBV27 with TRBJ1-5, with a weak D call TRBD1 (5 bases). This CDR3 reads CASSRTGDYSNQPQHF. The CDR3 nucleotides are TGTGCCAGCAGTCGGACGGGGGATTATAGCAATCAGCCCCAGCATTTT.